This T cell receptor (beta chain) came from a study of naive and memory T cell subsets. TCR cDNA received a 3' ligated oligonucleotide that carried a UMI. This clonotype was seen ten or more times. The SP2 primer and nested alpha and beta constant region primers amplified ligated cDNA in four rounds. For blood and skin samples, reverse transcription used TCR alpha and beta constant primers. In TCRdb, the 5' RACE reads were re-called with MiXCR into one record per CDR3 protein. The sample consists of 25,000 to 35,000 distinct CDR3 sequences, over 15% of them appearing once. The sequence was collected from a female donor in good health.

The CDR3 here is CSALGGNRGRDTEAFF. As DNA, the CDR3 is TGCAGTGCTCTCGGCGGGAACAGGGGACGGGACACTGAAGCTTTCTTT. The V and J genes are TRBV20-1 and TRBJ1-1; the match to TRBD1 covers 7 bases. Losses at the gene ends were 5 bases for V and 3 bases for J; bases not matched to a gene: 15. Germline assignment: CDR1 DFQATT and CDR2 SNEGSKA (reference sequence). This CDR3 has 16 residues.